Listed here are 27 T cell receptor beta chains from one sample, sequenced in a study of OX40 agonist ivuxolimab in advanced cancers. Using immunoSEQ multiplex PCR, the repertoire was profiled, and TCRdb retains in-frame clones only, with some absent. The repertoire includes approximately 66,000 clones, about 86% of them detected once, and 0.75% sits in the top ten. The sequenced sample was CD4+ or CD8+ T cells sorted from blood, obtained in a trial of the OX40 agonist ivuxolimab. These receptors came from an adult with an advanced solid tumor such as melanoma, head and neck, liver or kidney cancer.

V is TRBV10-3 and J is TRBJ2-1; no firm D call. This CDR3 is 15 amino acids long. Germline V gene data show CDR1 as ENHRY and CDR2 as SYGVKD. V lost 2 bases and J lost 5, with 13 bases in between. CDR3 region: CAISERRTPNNEQFF. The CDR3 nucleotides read TGTGCCATCAGTGAGAGGCGGACCCCTAACAATGAGCAGTTCTTC.

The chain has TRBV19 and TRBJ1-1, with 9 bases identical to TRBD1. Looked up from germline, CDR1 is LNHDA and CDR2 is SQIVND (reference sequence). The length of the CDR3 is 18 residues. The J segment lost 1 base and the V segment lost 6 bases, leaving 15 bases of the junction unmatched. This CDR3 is CASSIFAVQGARNTEAFF. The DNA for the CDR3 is TGTGCCAGTAGCATCTTCGCCGTACAGGGGGCGCGGAACACTGAAGCTTTCTTT.

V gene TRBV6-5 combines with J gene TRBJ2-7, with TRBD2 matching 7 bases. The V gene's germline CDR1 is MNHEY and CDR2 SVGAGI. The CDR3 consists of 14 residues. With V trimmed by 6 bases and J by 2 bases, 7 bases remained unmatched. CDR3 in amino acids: CASRASGNAYEQYF. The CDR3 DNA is TGTGCCAGCAGGGCGAGCGGGAACGCCTACGAGCAGTACTTC.

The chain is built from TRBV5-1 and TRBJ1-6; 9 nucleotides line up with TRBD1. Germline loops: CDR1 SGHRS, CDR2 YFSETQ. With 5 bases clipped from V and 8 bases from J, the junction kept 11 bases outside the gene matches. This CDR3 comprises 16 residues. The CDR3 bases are TGCGCCAGCAGACAGGACCCCCGGACAGGGGATTCACCCCTCCACTTT. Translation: CASRQDPRTGDSPLHF.

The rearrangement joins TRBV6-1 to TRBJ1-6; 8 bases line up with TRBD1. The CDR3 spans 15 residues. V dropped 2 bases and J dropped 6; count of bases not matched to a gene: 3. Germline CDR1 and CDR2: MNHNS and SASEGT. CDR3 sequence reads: CASSERGTGNSPLHF. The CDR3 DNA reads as TGTGCCAGCAGTGAACGGGGGACAGGTAATTCACCCCTCCACTTT.

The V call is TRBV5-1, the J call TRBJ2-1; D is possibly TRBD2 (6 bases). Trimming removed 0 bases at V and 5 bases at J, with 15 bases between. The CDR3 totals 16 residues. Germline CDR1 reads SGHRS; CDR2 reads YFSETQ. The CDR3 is CASSLAGGNGNNEQFF. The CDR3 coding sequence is TGCGCCAGCAGCTTGGCTGGGGGGAATGGAAACAATGAGCAGTTCTTC.

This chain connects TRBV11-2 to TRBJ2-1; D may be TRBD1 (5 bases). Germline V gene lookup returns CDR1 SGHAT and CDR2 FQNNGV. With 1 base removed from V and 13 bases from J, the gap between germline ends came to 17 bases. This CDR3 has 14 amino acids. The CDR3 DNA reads TGTGCCAGCAGCTTAGGGGCGGACATTGGGATACAGTTCTTC. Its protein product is CASSLGADIGIQFF.

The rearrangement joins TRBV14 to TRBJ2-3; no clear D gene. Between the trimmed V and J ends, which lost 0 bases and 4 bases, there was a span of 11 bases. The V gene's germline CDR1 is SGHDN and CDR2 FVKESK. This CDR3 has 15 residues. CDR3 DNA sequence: TGTGCCAGCAGCCAAGATGGGCAGTTCTCAGATACGCAGTATTTT. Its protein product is CASSQDGQFSDTQYF.

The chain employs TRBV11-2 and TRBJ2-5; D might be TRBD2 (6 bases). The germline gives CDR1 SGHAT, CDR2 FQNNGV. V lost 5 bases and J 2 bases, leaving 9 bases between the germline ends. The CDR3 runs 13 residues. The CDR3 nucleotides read TGTGCCAGCAGCGCGGGGCATCAAGAGACCCAGTACTTC. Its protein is CASSAGHQETQYF.

The CDR3 here is CASSQSREQFF. In nucleotides, the CDR3 is TGCGCCAGCAGCCAAAGTAGGGAGCAGTTCTTC. The chain is built from TRBV4-3 and TRBJ2-1, with D unclear. Looked up from germline, CDR1 is LGHNA and CDR2 is YSLEER. This CDR3 spans 11 amino acids. Deletions cut 2 bases from V and 10 bases from J, with 6 bases between.

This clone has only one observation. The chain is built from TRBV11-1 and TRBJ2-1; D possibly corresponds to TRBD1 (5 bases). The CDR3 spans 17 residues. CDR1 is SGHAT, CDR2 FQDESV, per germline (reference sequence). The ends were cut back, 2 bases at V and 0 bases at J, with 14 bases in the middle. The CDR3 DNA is TGTGCCAGCAGCTTATTAAATGGGGCGAGCTCCTACAATGAGCAGTTCTTC. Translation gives CASSLLNGASSYNEQFF.

CDR3 bases: TGTGCCTGGAGAGGACAGGGGTACGGGGAGCAGTACTTC. The encoded protein is CAWRGQGYGEQYF. V is TRBV30 and J is TRBJ2-7; 9 nucleotides align to TRBD1. The CDR3 loop spans 13 amino acids. Germline trimming cut 3 bases from V and 7 bases from J; bases unmatched to any gene: 7. The germline V gene encodes CDR1 GTSNPN and CDR2 SVGIG (reference sequence).

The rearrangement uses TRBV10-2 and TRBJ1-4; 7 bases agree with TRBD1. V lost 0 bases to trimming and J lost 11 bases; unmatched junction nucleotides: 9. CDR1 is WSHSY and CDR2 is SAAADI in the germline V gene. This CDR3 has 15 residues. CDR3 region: CASSESSGGGGKLFF. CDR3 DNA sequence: TGCGCCAGCAGTGAGTCTTCAGGGGGAGGGGGGAAACTGTTTTTT.

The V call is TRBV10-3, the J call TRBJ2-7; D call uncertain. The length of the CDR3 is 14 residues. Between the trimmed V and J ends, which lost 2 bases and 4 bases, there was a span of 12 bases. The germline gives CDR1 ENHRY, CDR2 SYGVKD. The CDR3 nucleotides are TGTGCCATCAGTGAGGATCTTCGGATTTACGAGCAGTACTTC. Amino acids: CAISEDLRIYEQYF.

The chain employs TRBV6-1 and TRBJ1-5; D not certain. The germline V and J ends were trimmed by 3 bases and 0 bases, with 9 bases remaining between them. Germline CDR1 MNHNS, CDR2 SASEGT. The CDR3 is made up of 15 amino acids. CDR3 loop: CASSDNGYSNQPQHF. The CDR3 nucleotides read TGTGCCAGCAGTGATAACGGATATAGCAATCAGCCCCAGCATTTT.

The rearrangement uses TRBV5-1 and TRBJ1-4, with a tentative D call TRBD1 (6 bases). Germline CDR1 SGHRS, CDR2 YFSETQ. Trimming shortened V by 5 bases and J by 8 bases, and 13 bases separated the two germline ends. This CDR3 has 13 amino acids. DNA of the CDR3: TGCGCCAGCAGTTCAGGGGATACAGAAAAACTGTTTTTT. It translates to CASSSGDTEKLFF.

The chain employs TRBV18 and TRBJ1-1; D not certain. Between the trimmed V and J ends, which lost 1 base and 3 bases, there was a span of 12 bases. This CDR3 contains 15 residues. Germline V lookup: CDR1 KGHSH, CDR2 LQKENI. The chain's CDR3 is CASSPREELDTEAFF. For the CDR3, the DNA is TGTGCCAGCTCACCACGCGAAGAATTGGACACTGAAGCTTTCTTT.

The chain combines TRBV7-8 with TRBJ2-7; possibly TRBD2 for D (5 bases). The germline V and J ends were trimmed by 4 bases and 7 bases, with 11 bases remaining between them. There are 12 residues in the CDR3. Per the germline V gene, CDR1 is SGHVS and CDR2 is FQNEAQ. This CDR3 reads CASSSYRTEQYF. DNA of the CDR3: TGTGCCAGCAGCTCGTATAGGACTGAGCAGTACTTC.

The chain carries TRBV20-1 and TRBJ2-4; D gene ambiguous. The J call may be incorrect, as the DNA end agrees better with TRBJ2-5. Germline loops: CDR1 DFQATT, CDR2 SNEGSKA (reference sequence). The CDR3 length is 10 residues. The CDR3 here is CSSGRETQYF. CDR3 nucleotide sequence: TGCAGCTCCGGTCGAGAGACCCAGTACTTC.

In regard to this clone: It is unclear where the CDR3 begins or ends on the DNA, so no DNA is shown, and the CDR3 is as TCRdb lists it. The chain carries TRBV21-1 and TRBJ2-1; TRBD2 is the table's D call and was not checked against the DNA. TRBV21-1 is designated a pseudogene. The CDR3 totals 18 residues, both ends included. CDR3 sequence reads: CASSNPWGTGTSWDEQFF.

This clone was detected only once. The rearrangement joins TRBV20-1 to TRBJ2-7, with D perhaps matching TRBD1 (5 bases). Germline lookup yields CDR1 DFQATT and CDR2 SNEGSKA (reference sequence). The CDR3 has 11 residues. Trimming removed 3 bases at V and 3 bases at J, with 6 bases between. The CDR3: CSASDSYEQYF. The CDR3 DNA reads TGCAGTGCTAGCGACAGCTACGAGCAGTACTTC.

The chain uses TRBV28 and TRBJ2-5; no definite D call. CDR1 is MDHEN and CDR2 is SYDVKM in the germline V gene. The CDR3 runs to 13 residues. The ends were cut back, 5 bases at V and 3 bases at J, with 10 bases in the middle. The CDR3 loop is CASSPGGKETQYF. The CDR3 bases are TGTGCCAGCAGTCCCGGCGGAAAAGAGACCCAGTACTTC.

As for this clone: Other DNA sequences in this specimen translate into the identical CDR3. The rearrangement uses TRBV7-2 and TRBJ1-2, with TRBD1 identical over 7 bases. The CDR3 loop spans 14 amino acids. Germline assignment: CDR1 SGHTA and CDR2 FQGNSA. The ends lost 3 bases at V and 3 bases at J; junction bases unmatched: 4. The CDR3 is CASSLAGGDYGYTF. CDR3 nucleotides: TGTGCCAGCAGCTTGGCAGGGGGAGACTATGGCTACACCTTC.

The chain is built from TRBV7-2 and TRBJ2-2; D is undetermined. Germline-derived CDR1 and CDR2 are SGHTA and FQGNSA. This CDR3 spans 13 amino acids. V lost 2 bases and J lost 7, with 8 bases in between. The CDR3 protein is CASSLFSDGELFF. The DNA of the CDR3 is TGTGCCAGCAGCTTATTTTCAGACGGGGAGCTGTTTTTT.

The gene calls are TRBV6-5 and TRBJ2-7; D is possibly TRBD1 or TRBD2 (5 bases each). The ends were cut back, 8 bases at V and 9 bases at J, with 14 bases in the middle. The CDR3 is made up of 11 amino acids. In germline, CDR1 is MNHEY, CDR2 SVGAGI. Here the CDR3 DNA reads TGTGCCAGCGGGACGGGTCTGGGGCAGTACTTC. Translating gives CASGTGLGQYF.

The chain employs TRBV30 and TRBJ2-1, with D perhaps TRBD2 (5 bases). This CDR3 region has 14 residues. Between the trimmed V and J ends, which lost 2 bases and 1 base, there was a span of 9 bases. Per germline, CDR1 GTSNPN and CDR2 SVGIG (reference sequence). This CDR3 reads CAWSRGNSYNEQFF. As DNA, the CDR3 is TGTGCCTGGAGTCGGGGAAATTCCTACAATGAGCAGTTCTTC.

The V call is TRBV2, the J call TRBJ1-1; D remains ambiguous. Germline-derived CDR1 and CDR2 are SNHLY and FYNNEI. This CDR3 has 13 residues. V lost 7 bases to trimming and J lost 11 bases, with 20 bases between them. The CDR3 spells CASTSGGSRRAFF. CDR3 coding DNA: TGTGCCAGCACCTCTGGAGGTTCCAGAAGGGCTTTCTTT.